This T cell receptor (beta chain) was recorded in a study of CD8+CD57+ T cells in acquired aplastic anemia. At the level of the study: The sorted CD4+ and CD8+ cells yielded an average roughly 3 ug of DNA. Points from the study as a whole: Statistical testing detected no significant gap in CD8+ Simpson's diversity between patients and controls.

This CDR3 spans 16 amino acids. The germline CDR1 and CDR2 sequences are WSHSY and SAAADI. V dropped 8 bases and J dropped 2; count of bases not matched to a gene: 9. About this clonotype: Its specificity is not known.

For CDR3 and TCR beta VDJ profiling, genomic DNA was the template used. TCRdb fed the reads into MiXCR, producing one record per CDR3 protein. Of under 200,000 distinct CDR3 sequences listed, 40% to 55% are singletons. Sequencing was done on patients that had shown CD8+CD57+ cell expansion by flow cytometry. V is TRBV10-2 and J is TRBJ1-1; 12 bases align to TRBD1. Input material: sorted CD4+, CD8+, or CD8+CD57+ T cells (not recorded which) from PBMCs. The clonotype comes from a human donor with aplastic anemia. The CDR3 sequence: CASFPGTGGQNTEAFF. In DNA, the CDR3 is TGCGCCAGCTTCCCCGGGACAGGGGGCCAAAACACTGAAGCTTTCTTT.